This TCR beta chain is from a study of blood T cell repertoires in COVID-19. Study-level background: From T cells, B-cell-depleted T cells, or PBMCs came the material, which was cDNA or gDNA.

Generated by immunoSEQ multiplex PCR, the TCRdb table keeps only in-frame clones and is missing some. Of fewer than 400,000 clones detected, roughly 90% appear once; the ten largest clones hold 2.9%. Germline V gene data show CDR1 as MNHEY and CDR2 as SMNVEV (reference sequence). CDR3 length: 13 residues. J lost 4 bases, V lost 6 bases, and 2 bases had no gene match. This receptor was identified in a woman aged 30 to 39 with COVID-19, enrolled during active disease. Sequencing was done on a sample of peripheral blood. The gene calls are TRBV27 and TRBJ1-3; 8 positions agree with TRBD1. The CDR3 nucleotides are TGTGCCAGCAGCCGGGACAGGGGAAACACCATATATTTT. It codes for CASSRDRGNTIYF.